What follows are 27 T cell receptor beta chains derived from one specimen sequenced in a study of cytomegalovirus exposure and HLA in healthy donors (dated by TCRdb to about 2017). The method was the immunoSEQ multiplex PCR assay. The source is immuneACCESS, and TCRdb retained only in-frame sequences with V and J called. Part of the clones is not carried over; for the studies checked, unresolved V genes explain less than half of this, and the remainder is unexplained. This sample has 100,000 to 150,000 clones in its table, and 89% of those were observed once. The ten largest account for more than 1% of the sample. The sample consisted of PBMCs. The receptors were sampled from a woman between 18 and 29 years old in good health and CMV-seronegative.

The V and J genes are TRBV4-1 and TRBJ2-7; 11 bases are a match to TRBD2. Germline CDR1 is MGHRA and CDR2 is YSYEKL. This CDR3 spans 15 amino acids. Trimming cost V 4 bases and J 2 bases; bases outside gene matches: 4. The CDR3 sequence: CASSRTSGRAYEQYF. The CDR3 nucleotides read TGCGCCAGCAGCCGTACTAGCGGGAGAGCCTACGAGCAGTACTTC.

The V gene is TRBV5-1, the J gene TRBJ1-2; D ambiguous. CDR1 is SGHRS and CDR2 is YFSETQ in the germline V gene. The ends were cut back, 2 bases at V and 0 bases at J, with 8 bases in the middle. This CDR3 is 14 amino acids long. CDR3 bases: TGCGCCAGCAGCTTTGGCGGCACTAACTATGGCTACACCTTC. This codes for CASSFGGTNYGYTF.

The V and J genes are TRBV19 and TRBJ2-7; D remains unclear. V was shortened by 3 bases and J by 2 bases, with 11 bases between the two germline ends. The CDR3 is 14 amino acids. Germline V lookup: CDR1 LNHDA, CDR2 SQIVND (reference sequence). The DNA of the CDR3 is TGTGCCAGTAGTATTGAGGAAAGACCCTACGAGCAGTACTTC. Translated: CASSIEERPYEQYF.

The V gene is TRBV5-1, the J gene TRBJ2-7, with 9 positions matching TRBD1. The germline V gene encodes CDR1 SGHRS and CDR2 YFSETQ. V trimming: 3 bases; J trimming: 0 bases; junction bases outside the gene matches: 1. CDR3 length equals 14 residues. CDR3 amino acids: CASSWDRVSYEQYF. The CDR3, as DNA: TGCGCCAGCAGCTGGGACAGGGTCTCCTACGAGCAGTACTTC.

This chain joins TRBV29-1 and TRBJ2-7, with 9 positions matching TRBD1. Germline CDR1 is SQVTM and CDR2 is ANQGSEA. V trimming: 5 bases; J trimming: 6 bases; junction bases outside the gene matches: 11. The length of the CDR3 is 14 residues. The CDR3 region has the DNA TGCAGCGTTCGGCCGGGACAGGGTTTGTCCGAGCAGTACTTC. It translates to CSVRPGQGLSEQYF.

This chain links TRBV6-6 with TRBJ1-2; D is perhaps TRBD1 (6 bases). Trimming pared 2 bases from V and 8 bases from J, leaving 12 bases between. The CDR3 runs to 13 residues. Germline assignment: CDR1 MNHNY and CDR2 SVGAGI (reference sequence). The CDR3 sequence: CASSYVGGQGYTF. DNA for the CDR3: TGTGCCAGCAGTTACGTGGGGGGGCAAGGCTACACCTTC.

This clone was seen only once. The chain combines TRBV7-9 with TRBJ1-6, with a weak D call TRBD1 (6 bases). Germline values: CDR1 SEHNR, CDR2 FQNEAQ (reference sequence). Trimming removed 5 bases at V and 12 bases at J, with 11 bases between. The length of the CDR3 is 12 residues. The CDR3 DNA reads as TGTGCCAGCAGCGGGGGCGTGGGACCCCTCCACTTT. It codes for CASSGGVGPLHF.

The chain employs TRBV10-3 and TRBJ2-3; a possible D gene is TRBD2 (6 bases). Per germline, CDR1 ENHRY and CDR2 SYGVKD. The CDR3 has 13 amino acids. Trimming took off 0 bases at V and 14 bases at J, with 15 bases between the two ends. This chain's CDR3 is CAISESGTPGGYF. The CDR3 DNA reads as TGTGCCATCAGTGAGTCCGGGACCCCCGGGGGGTATTTT.

The genes are TRBV14 and TRBJ2-7; 12 bases are a match to TRBD2. V lost 1 base to trimming and J lost 2 bases; unmatched junction nucleotides: 0. Germline V gene sequence: CDR1 SGHDN, CDR2 FVKESK. The CDR3 covers 15 residues. CDR3 protein: CASSQGLAGAYEQYF. The CDR3 nucleotides read TGTGCCAGCAGCCAAGGACTAGCGGGGGCCTACGAGCAGTACTTC. Full variable domain (outside the CDR3, taken from reference TRBV14 and TRBJ2-7): EAGVTQFPSHSVIEKGQTVTLRCDPISGHDNLYWYRRVMGKEIKFLLHFVKESKQDESGMPNNRFLAERTGGTYSTLKVQPAELEDSGVYFCASSQGLAGAYEQYFGPGTRLTVT.

J is TRBJ1-2 and V is TRBV5-1; D remains unclear. Per germline, CDR1 SGHRS and CDR2 YFSETQ. V was clipped by 2 bases and J by 7 bases, with 9 bases between them. The CDR3 sequence is 12 residues long. CDR3 amino acids: CASSFVPGGYTF. DNA for the CDR3: TGCGCCAGCAGCTTCGTCCCGGGTGGCTACACCTTC.

On this clone: Its ends do not fully match the called genes, so a read error is possible. The sample has other DNA sequences that encode this CDR3 too. The chain recombines TRBV7-7 with TRBJ2-5; TRBD1 aligns across 10 bases. The CDR3 consists of 14 residues. The germline V gene has CDR1 SSHAT and CDR2 FNYEAQ (reference sequence). The CDR3 DNA follows: TGTGCTAGCAGCTCGGGGACAGGGGAAGAGACCCAGTACTTC. Its translation: CASSSGTGEETQYF.

The V call is TRBV19, the J call TRBJ2-7, with D unclear. Between the trimmed V and J ends, which lost 10 bases and 0 bases, there was a span of 13 bases. The germline CDR1 and CDR2 sequences are LNHDA and SQIVND (reference sequence). The CDR3 runs to 13 residues. CDR3: CATARGDSYEQYF. The DNA for the CDR3 is TGTGCCACCGCCAGAGGAGACTCCTACGAGCAGTACTTC.

V usage is TRBV27 and J usage is TRBJ2-2, with D maybe TRBD2 (6 bases). V was shortened by 2 bases and J by 5 bases, with 6 bases between the two germline ends. This CDR3 is built from 13 residues. Germline assignment: CDR1 MNHEY and CDR2 SMNVEV (reference sequence). The CDR3 protein is CASSLGGTGELFF. The CDR3 DNA reads as TGTGCCAGCAGTTTAGGAGGGACCGGGGAGCTGTTTTTT.

The V gene is TRBV29-1, the J gene TRBJ2-7; 8 bases are shared with TRBD1. Unmatched junction bases numbered 13, after V lost 6 bases and J lost 6 bases. Germline-derived CDR1 and CDR2 are SQVTM and ANQGSEA. The CDR3 spans 14 residues. CDR3 nucleotides: TGCAGCGTCGGACCGACAGGGACAGGAGCCGAGCAGTACTTC. Translating gives CSVGPTGTGAEQYF.

This clone appeared once. This chain joins TRBV18 and TRBJ2-2, with D perhaps TRBD1 (6 bases). Trimming pared 1 base from V and 3 bases from J, leaving 15 bases between. The CDR3 spans 17 residues. Germline values: CDR1 KGHSH, CDR2 LQKENI. The CDR3 DNA reads TGTGCCAGCTCACCACTTTCGTTGGACAGCTACACCGGGGAGCTGTTTTTT. Translated: CASSPLSLDSYTGELFF.

The V and J genes are TRBV25-1 and TRBJ1-5; D unclear. The V gene's germline CDR1 is MGHDK and CDR2 SYGVNS. Deletions cut 7 bases from V and 5 bases from J, with 15 bases between. The CDR3 is 14 residues long. The CDR3 DNA reads as TGTGCCAGCACGGCGGGGAGAACCCATCAGCCCCAGCATTTT. Its translation: CASTAGRTHQPQHF.

The rearrangement joins TRBV4-1 to TRBJ1-4; TRBD1 might be the D (5 bases). V was shortened by 4 bases and J by 4 bases, with 7 bases between the two germline ends. Germline loops: CDR1 MGHRA, CDR2 YSYEKL. CDR3 length equals 13 residues. The CDR3, as DNA: TGCGCCAGCAGCCCCGACAGTAATGAAAAACTGTTTTTT. Its protein product is CASSPDSNEKLFF.

This chain uses TRBV11-2 with TRBJ2-7; D is undetermined. With 7 bases removed from V and 7 bases from J, the gap between germline ends came to 14 bases. From germline, CDR1 is SGHAT and CDR2 FQNNGV. The CDR3 extends over 12 amino acids. The CDR3 nucleotides read TGTGCCAGCACCCGACACGGATTGGAGCAGTACTTC. Its translation: CASTRHGLEQYF.

This sequence joins TRBV19 and TRBJ1-5, with TRBD1 matching 11 bases. The CDR3 has 14 amino acids. V shed 6 bases, J shed 3 bases, and the junction held 1 base outside the gene matches. Germline CDR1 is LNHDA and CDR2 is SQIVND (reference sequence). CDR3 region: CASSGQGANQPQHF. The CDR3 bases are TGTGCCAGTAGCGGACAGGGGGCCAATCAGCCCCAGCATTTT.

The rearrangement links TRBV7-2 to TRBJ2-1, with 10 positions matching TRBD2. Germline V gene sequence: CDR1 SGHTA, CDR2 FQGNSA. There are 15 residues in the CDR3. The ends lost 8 bases at V and 2 bases at J; junction bases unmatched: 6. The CDR3 sequence: CASGTSGATYNEQFF. The CDR3 DNA sequence: TGTGCCAGCGGAACTAGCGGGGCTACCTACAATGAGCAGTTCTTC. Full variable domain (rest looked up from reference TRBV7-2 and TRBJ2-1): GAGVSQSPSNKVTEKGKDVELRCDPISGHTALYWYRQSLGQGLEFLIYFQGNSAPDKSGLPSDRFSAERTGGSVSTLTIQRTQQEDSAVYLCASGTSGATYNEQFFGPGTRLTVL.

This chain links TRBV29-1 with TRBJ2-4, with TRBD2 as a possible D gene (6 bases). V was pared by 7 bases and J by 6 bases, with 10 bases between. CDR1 is SQVTM and CDR2 is ANQGSEA in the germline V gene. This CDR3 spans 11 amino acids. The CDR3 DNA reads as TGCAGCGCTGGGACTCTAAACATTCAGTACTTC. As protein: CSAGTLNIQYF.

This chain uses TRBV7-9 with TRBJ2-2; tentatively, D is TRBD1 (5 bases). Trimming pared 3 bases from V and 6 bases from J, leaving 8 bases between. The CDR3 has 13 residues. Germline CDR1 is SEHNR and CDR2 is FQNEAQ (reference sequence). The CDR3 protein is CASSLWGAGELFF. For the CDR3, the DNA is TGTGCCAGCAGCTTGTGGGGCGCCGGGGAGCTGTTTTTT.

The V and J genes are TRBV15 and TRBJ1-3, with TRBD1 matching over 7 bases. V shed 1 base and J 0 bases; nucleotides not matched to a gene: 3. In germline, CDR1 is LNHNV, CDR2 YYDKDF (reference sequence). The CDR3 covers 16 residues. The CDR3 reads CATSRAGTASGNTIYF. Here the CDR3 DNA reads TGTGCCACCAGCAGAGCCGGGACAGCCTCTGGAAACACCATATATTTT. Filled out from reference TRBV15 and TRBJ1-3, the complete variable domain reads DAMVIQNPRYQVTQFGKPVTLSCSQTLNHNVMYWYQQKSSQAPKLLFHYYDKDFNNEADTPDNFQSRRPNTSFCFLDIRSPGLGDTAMYLCATSRAGTASGNTIYFGEGSWLTVV.

This chain uses TRBV9 with TRBJ2-1, with 12 bases identical to TRBD1. This CDR3 is 20 amino acids long. V shed 0 bases, J shed 4 bases, and the junction held 14 bases outside the gene matches. Germline CDR1 is SGDLS and CDR2 is YYNGEE. The CDR3 loop is CASSVALGQGALDPYNEQFF. In nucleotides, the CDR3 is TGTGCCAGCAGCGTAGCGCTGGGACAGGGGGCCCTAGATCCTTACAATGAGCAGTTCTTC.

The chain combines TRBV5-8 with TRBJ1-1; no clear D. The CDR3 runs to 13 residues. Germline CDR1 and CDR2: SGHTS and YDEGEE. V lost 0 bases to trimming and J lost 4 bases, with 7 bases between them. The DNA of the CDR3 is TGTGCCAGCAGCTTGGGTGGTAGCACTGAAGCTTTCTTT. Residues: CASSLGGSTEAFF.

The V gene is TRBV27, the J gene TRBJ1-1, with a weak D call TRBD1 (5 bases). The CDR3 totals 15 residues. V was trimmed by 4 bases and J by 3 bases, leaving 15 bases between them. Germline V gene sequence: CDR1 MNHEY, CDR2 SMNVEV (reference sequence). DNA of the CDR3: TGTGCCAGCAGTTCTCTGGGACCGGGGGACACTGAAGCTTTCTTT. This sequence encodes CASSSLGPGDTEAFF.

J is TRBJ1-4 and V is TRBV6-5, with TRBD1 identical over 8 bases. V was pared by 8 bases and J by 7 bases, with 3 bases of the junction left unmatched. The CDR3 is 12 residues long. The germline CDR1 and CDR2 sequences are MNHEY and SVGAGI. Written as DNA, the CDR3 is TGTGCCAGCCAGGGGGCGGGTGAAAAACTGTTTTTT. Amino acid sequence: CASQGAGEKLFF.